This entry lists 14 T cell receptor beta chains sequenced from one sample in a study of PD-L1 blockade in urothelial cancer. The table came from immunoSEQ multiplex PCR; TCRdb's copy has only in-frame clones and leaves some out. This table holds tens of thousands of clones, roughly 84% found once. Time point noted: pretreatment peripheral blood. Sequencing was performed on PBMCs, taken around atezolizumab (anti-PD-L1) treatment. The receptors come from a man aged 55 to 70 with urothelial cancer.

The rearrangement links TRBV4-3 to TRBJ2-1, with 9 nucleotides matching TRBD2. J was trimmed by 3 bases and V by 4 bases; bases with no gene match: 10. The CDR3 totals 17 residues. Germline CDR1 LGHNA, CDR2 YSLEER. The CDR3 DNA follows: TGCGCCAGCAGCCCCAATTTAGCGGGAGTACTCTACAATGAGCAGTTCTTC. Translated, it gives CASSPNLAGVLYNEQFF.

This chain links TRBV7-3 with TRBJ2-1, with 8 bases identical to TRBD2. There are 18 residues in the CDR3. J was trimmed by 2 bases and V by 1 base; bases with no gene match: 10. Germline loops: CDR1 SGHTA, CDR2 FQGTGA. The CDR3 DNA follows: TGTGCCAGCAGCTTAAGGCCATCGGGACTAGACCCCTACAATGAGCAGTTCTTC. This sequence encodes CASSLRPSGLDPYNEQFF.

The chain joins TRBV21-1 to TRBJ1-2; the table's D call TRBD1 went unverified against the DNA. TRBV21-1 corresponds to a pseudogene. This CDR3 has 10 residues. CDR3 sequence: CASISYGYTF. The DNA for the CDR3 is TGTGCCTCAATCAGCTATGGCTACACCTTC.

V and J are TRBV28 and TRBJ2-1; no firm D call. Trimming removed 5 bases from V and 6 bases from J, with 5 bases in between. This CDR3 spans 11 amino acids. CDR1 MDHEN and CDR2 SYDVKM come from the germline V gene. The CDR3 coding sequence is TGTGCCAGCAGTACGGTCAATGAGCAGTTCTTC. Its translation: CASSTVNEQFF.

This sequence joins TRBV7-2 and TRBJ2-1, with 8 positions matching TRBD2. CDR1 SGHTA and CDR2 FQGNSA come from the germline V gene. With V trimmed by 5 bases and J by 8 bases, 8 bases remained unmatched. The CDR3 totals 14 residues. The CDR3 DNA reads as TGTGCCAGCAGCCCGGGACTAGTTTTGGATGAGCAGTTCTTC. Translated, it gives CASSPGLVLDEQFF.

DNA of the CDR3: TGTGCCACCAGCAGAGTTCGGACTTTGACCATGAACACTGAAGCTTTCTTT. Amino acids: CATSRVRTLTMNTEAFF. The J gene is TRBJ1-1, the V gene TRBV15; unclear D gene. Between the trimmed V and J ends, which lost 1 base and 0 bases, there was a span of 15 bases. Germline V gives CDR1 LNHNV, CDR2 YYDKDF (reference sequence). The CDR3 sequence is 17 residues long.

The genes are TRBV28 and TRBJ2-7; TRBD2 aligns across 11 bases. V lost 5 bases to trimming and J lost 1 base; unmatched junction nucleotides: 7. The CDR3 totals 16 residues. CDR1 is MDHEN and CDR2 is SYDVKM in the germline V gene. The CDR3 protein is CASSTVAGGLSYEQYF. The DNA of the CDR3 is TGTGCCAGCAGTACCGTAGCGGGAGGGTTATCCTACGAGCAGTACTTC.

The rearrangement uses TRBV27 and TRBJ1-2; no clear D gene. This CDR3 region has 15 residues. The ends were cut back, 3 bases at V and 5 bases at J, with 16 bases in the middle. Germline lookup yields CDR1 MNHEY and CDR2 SMNVEV (reference sequence). The CDR3 region is CASSFGAGSRYGYTF. The CDR3 DNA reads as TGTGCCAGCAGTTTCGGTGCGGGGAGTAGGTATGGCTACACCTTC.

The chain uses TRBV19 and TRBJ1-2; weak D call: TRBD1 (6 bases). The germline CDR1 and CDR2 sequences are LNHDA and SQIVND (reference sequence). The CDR3 contains 14 residues. Trimming removed 1 base at V and 1 base at J, with 7 bases between. The CDR3 sequence: CASSIGQDNYGYTF. The CDR3 DNA reads as TGTGCCAGTAGTATAGGACAGGATAACTATGGCTACACCTTC.

The genes are TRBV9 and TRBJ2-2; TRBD2 matches 14 bases. The V gene end was trimmed by 3 bases and the J gene end by 8 bases; junction bases not matched to a gene: 6. This CDR3 contains 16 residues. Germline CDR1 SGDLS, CDR2 YYNGEE. DNA of the CDR3: TGTGCCAGCAGCGAGGGACTAGCGGGAGCCACTGGGGAGCTGTTTTTT. It encodes CASSEGLAGATGELFF.

The chain uses TRBV21-1 and TRBJ2-3; TRBD1 was called by the table and not checked on the DNA. TRBV21-1 is annotated as a pseudogene. This CDR3 region has 19 residues. The CDR3 region is CASSKAGNRQGFSGDTQYF. The CDR3 DNA sequence: TGTGCCAGCAGCAAAGCCGGAAATAGGCAGGGGTTTTCTGGAGATACGCAGTATTTT.

CDR3 DNA: TGTGCCAGCAGCCGGGGGGTCCAAGAGACCCAGTACTTC. Protein sequence: CASSRGVQETQYF. V is TRBV7-3 and J is TRBJ2-5, with 7 bases lining up with TRBD2. The CDR3 extends over 13 amino acids. The trim removed 5 bases at V and 1 base at J, leaving 1 base unmatched. Germline V gene data show CDR1 as SGHTA and CDR2 as FQGTGA.

The chain carries TRBV9 and TRBJ2-7; 7 positions agree with TRBD1. This CDR3 has 15 amino acids. CDR1 SGDLS and CDR2 YYNGEE come from the germline V gene. Trimming removed 4 bases from V and 3 bases from J; junction bases left unmatched: 10. The CDR3 DNA is TGTGCCAGCAGCTCCCGGTGGGACAGCCTCTACGAGCAGTACTTC. It codes for CASSSRWDSLYEQYF.

The chain has TRBV7-9 and TRBJ2-1; 9 nucleotides match TRBD2. Germline CDR1 SEHNR, CDR2 FQNEAQ (reference sequence). V gave up 3 bases and J gave up 9 bases; unmatched junction bases: 12. The CDR3 extends over 16 amino acids. The CDR3 loop is CASSFLGREGRGEQFF. The CDR3 coding sequence is TGTGCCAGCAGCTTCCTTGGGCGGGAGGGCCGGGGTGAGCAGTTCTTC.